Presented here are 17 T cell receptor beta chains from one specimen sequenced in a study of blood T cells in healthy people across ages. Sample-barcoded 5' priming and a J-beta primer mix drove a second PCR of 7 to 11 cycles. A single record per CDR3 protein comes from TCRdb applying MiXCR to the 5' RACE reads. The table lists 700,000 to 800,000 distinct CDR3 sequences, about 42% of them singletons, with roughly 19% in the top ten. The sample consisted of blood. The receptor source for this set is a woman aged 60-70 years in good health.

The chain recombines TRBV20-1 with TRBJ1-5; TRBD1 matches 7 bases. The CDR3 sequence is 15 residues long. Germline values: CDR1 DFQATT, CDR2 SNEGSKA (reference sequence). After removal of 3 bases from V and 6 bases from J, the junction contained 11 bases not matched to a gene. The DNA for the CDR3 is TGCAGTGCTAGCACCCCCAGGGGGGGATCTCAGCCCCAGCATTTT. Protein sequence: CSASTPRGGSQPQHF.

The chain combines TRBV6-4 with TRBJ1-2, with a weak D call TRBD1 (5 bases). V lost 7 bases and J lost 8, with 20 bases in between. Germline CDR1 MRHNA, CDR2 SNTAGT. The CDR3 covers 14 residues. The CDR3: CASTRSGGSTGYTF. The CDR3 nucleotides read TGTGCCAGCACGAGGTCGGGGGGTAGTACCGGCTACACCTTC.

V is TRBV20-1 and J is TRBJ2-1, with 13 positions matching TRBD2. Germline V gene sequence: CDR1 DFQATT, CDR2 SNEGSKA (reference sequence). The CDR3 spans 14 residues. V was clipped by 6 bases and J by 8 bases; unmatched bases: 7. The CDR3 loop is CSAETSGRAYEQFF. The CDR3 coding sequence is TGCAGTGCAGAAACTAGCGGGAGGGCCTATGAGCAGTTCTTC.

The chain has TRBV10-3 and TRBJ1-4; 10 bases fit TRBD1. Germline-derived CDR1 and CDR2 are ENHRY and SYGVKD. The CDR3 contains 17 residues. V trimming: 2 bases; J trimming: 6 bases; junction bases outside the gene matches: 9. CDR3 in amino acids: CAISEELLGTGDEKLFF. In nucleotides, the CDR3 is TGTGCCATCAGTGAGGAACTTTTGGGGACAGGGGATGAAAAACTGTTTTTT.

The V call is TRBV20-1, the J call TRBJ2-5, with unresolved D. V lost 6 bases and J lost 5, with 25 bases in between. This CDR3 has 16 amino acids. Germline CDR1 is DFQATT and CDR2 is SNEGSKA (reference sequence). The CDR3 DNA sequence: TGCAGTGCCCCTACTGGGTTAACACCCAGGCTGGAGACCCAGTACTTC. Translated, it gives CSAPTGLTPRLETQYF.

The V call is TRBV5-1, the J call TRBJ1-1, with 9 bases fitting TRBD1. CDR1 and CDR2 (germline): SGHRS, YFSETQ. Trimming at V came to 0 bases and at J to 8 bases, leaving 5 bases not matched to a gene. This CDR3 region has 14 residues. CDR3 amino acids: CASSLADRGQEAFF. For the CDR3, the DNA is TGCGCCAGCAGCTTGGCGGACAGGGGCCAGGAAGCTTTCTTT.

The rearrangement joins TRBV12-3 or TRBV12-4 to TRBJ2-7; 10 bases fit TRBD1. V lost 4 bases to trimming and J lost 5 bases; unmatched junction nucleotides: 2. This CDR3 is 13 amino acids long. The CDR3 DNA reads TGTGCCAGCAGTTACGGGACAGGGGACGAGCAGTACTTC. Protein product: CASSYGTGDEQYF.

V gene TRBV28 combines with J gene TRBJ2-7; 8 nucleotides line up with TRBD1. The CDR3 is 17 amino acids. The germline V gene encodes CDR1 MDHEN and CDR2 SYDVKM. With V trimmed by 4 bases and J by 0 bases, 11 bases remained unmatched. This CDR3 is CASSSQDRAKSSYEQYF. CDR3 DNA sequence: TGTGCCAGCAGTTCGCAGGACAGGGCCAAGAGCTCCTACGAGCAGTACTTC.

The V call is TRBV3-1, the J call TRBJ1-6; 9 bases align to TRBD1. The CDR3 is made up of 15 amino acids. The germline CDR1 and CDR2 sequences are LGHDT and YNNKEL (reference sequence). V dropped 3 bases and J dropped 7; count of bases not matched to a gene: 4. The CDR3 coding sequence is TGTGCCAGCAGCCATGGAGACAGGGGGAATTCACCCCTCCACTTT. Protein product: CASSHGDRGNSPLHF.

The CDR3 reads CASSLGGLAGGHEQFF. The CDR3, as DNA: TGTGCCAGCAGCTTAGGGGGACTTGCGGGAGGGCATGAGCAGTTCTTC. The V call is TRBV7-2, the J call TRBJ2-1; 9 nucleotides align to TRBD2. CDR3 length: 16 residues. From germline, CDR1 is SGHTA and CDR2 FQGNSA. V lost 1 base, J lost 8 bases, and 9 bases stayed unmatched. Full variable domain (rest looked up from reference TRBV7-2 and TRBJ2-1): GAGVSQSPSNKVTEKGKDVELRCDPISGHTALYWYRQSLGQGLEFLIYFQGNSAPDKSGLPSDRFSAERTGGSVSTLTIQRTQQEDSAVYLCASSLGGLAGGHEQFFGPGTRLTVL.

This clonotype was counted many times. This chain links TRBV7-2 with TRBJ2-2; 8 nucleotides agree with TRBD1. Trimming took 4 bases from V and 1 from J; bases not matched to a gene: 2. The CDR3 contains 15 residues. Germline CDR1 is SGHTA and CDR2 is FQGNSA. The CDR3 here is CASSSDRVNTGELFF. CDR3 nucleotides: TGTGCCAGCAGCTCGGACAGGGTGAACACCGGGGAGCTGTTTTTT.

A note on this clonotype: One end of the junction is discordant with germline, which a read error may explain. The genes are TRBV12-3 or TRBV12-4 and TRBJ1-2, with 12 bases that match TRBD1. The CDR3 covers 15 residues. The chain's CDR3 is CASRGGTGGLGGYTF. The CDR3 bases are TGCGCCAGCAGGGGGGGGACAGGGGGCTTAGGTGGCTACACCTTC.

Comments on this clonotype: This may arise from a read error, as a much more abundant clone is one base away. V usage is TRBV15 and J usage is TRBJ1-2; D is ambiguous. CDR1 LNHNV and CDR2 YYDKDF come from the germline V gene (reference sequence). This CDR3 is built from 13 residues. In DNA, the CDR3 is TGTACCACCAGCAGAGGTTCTAACTATGGCTACACCTTC. It codes for CTTSRGSNYGYTF. Filled out from reference TRBV15 and TRBJ1-2, the complete variable domain reads DAMVIQNPRYQVTQFGKPVTLSCSQTLNHNVMYWYQQKSSQAPKLLFHYYDKDFNNEADTPDNFQSRRPNTSFCFLDIRSPGLGDTAMYLCTTSRGSNYGYTFGSGTRLTVV.

This clonotype was observed a few times. J is TRBJ2-1 and V is TRBV7-6; a weak D match, TRBD2 (6 bases). In germline, CDR1 is SGHVS, CDR2 FNYEAQ. There are 12 residues in the CDR3. The germline V and J ends were trimmed by 5 bases and 11 bases, with 13 bases remaining between them. This chain's CDR3 is CASSPPGGQQFF. The CDR3 DNA follows: TGTGCCAGCAGCCCCCCCGGAGGGCAGCAGTTCTTC.

The chain employs TRBV12-3 or TRBV12-4 and TRBJ2-1; possible D gene TRBD1, 6 bases. This CDR3 contains 13 residues. The ends were cut back, 5 bases at V and 10 bases at J, with 15 bases in the middle. This CDR3 reads CASSTGPFREQFF. DNA for the CDR3: TGTGCCAGCAGTACAGGGCCCTTCAGAGAGCAGTTCTTC.

V gene TRBV6-5 combines with J gene TRBJ2-1, with D hard to call. Trimming left V 0 bases short and J 3 bases short, with 12 bases between. This CDR3 spans 16 amino acids. Germline CDR1 reads MNHEY; CDR2 reads SVGAGI. This chain's CDR3 is CASSYSYGRDYNEQFF. The CDR3 DNA sequence: TGTGCCAGCAGTTACTCGTACGGTAGGGACTACAATGAGCAGTTCTTC.

This clonotype was seen at least ten times. The chain links TRBV2 to TRBJ2-5; 9 positions match TRBD1. The germline V gene has CDR1 SNHLY and CDR2 FYNNEI. The trim removed 7 bases at V and 5 bases at J, leaving 11 bases unmatched. The CDR3 contains 15 residues. CDR3: CASMITGTGPETQYF. CDR3 DNA sequence: TGTGCCAGCATGATAACCGGGACAGGGCCCGAGACCCAGTACTTC.